These 16 T cell receptor beta chains originate from one sample sequenced in a study of blood T cell repertoires in COVID-19. TCRdb's table, derived via immunoSEQ multiplex PCR, lists solely in-frame clones and lacks some. The table lists about 220,000 clones, roughly 88% of them singletons. The sequenced sample was PBMCs or T cells enriched from blood (not recorded which). These receptors were taken from a woman aged 45-59 years with acute COVID-19.

The gene calls are TRBV2 and TRBJ2-5, with 9 bases identical to TRBD1. Germline CDR1 SNHLY, CDR2 FYNNEI. Germline trimming cut 5 bases from V and 3 bases from J; bases unmatched to any gene: 4. This CDR3 is built from 14 residues. In DNA, the CDR3 is TGTGCCAGCAGTTACAGGGGGCGGAAAGAGACCCAGTACTTC. Amino acid sequence: CASSYRGRKETQYF.

The rearrangement links TRBV3-1 (or the pseudogene TRBV3-2) to TRBJ2-7, with 15 positions matching TRBD2. Germline CDR1 is LGHDT and CDR2 is YNNKEL (reference sequence). The CDR3 sequence is 19 residues long. Losses at the gene ends were 3 bases for V and 2 bases for J; bases not matched to a gene: 11. The CDR3 nucleotides read TGTGCCAGCAGCCATGCAGGGGGGGGACTAGCGGGAGGTCCCTACGAGCAGTACTTC. This encodes CASSHAGGGLAGGPYEQYF.

This chain connects TRBV7-2 to TRBJ1-3; D not resolved. V lost 7 bases, J lost 0 bases, and 13 bases lay in between. The CDR3 extends over 15 amino acids. The germline gives CDR1 SGHTA, CDR2 FQGNSA. The CDR3 sequence is CASTQRVGSGNTIYF. DNA of the CDR3: TGTGCCAGCACCCAGAGGGTGGGCTCTGGAAACACCATATATTTT.

The chain uses TRBV5-1 and TRBJ2-2; 15 nucleotides line up with TRBD2. The junction had 16 bases not matched to a gene; V was cut back by 3 bases and J by 1 base. The CDR3 contains 22 residues. Germline values: CDR1 SGHRS, CDR2 YFSETQ. The DNA of the CDR3 is TGCGCCAGCAGCTCGCAGACAGACGGACTAGCGGGAGGGCTTTGGAACACCGGGGAGCTGTTTTTT. Protein: CASSSQTDGLAGGLWNTGELFF.

The chain joins TRBV28 to TRBJ2-7; TRBD1 matches 8 bases. Germline trimming cut 8 bases from V and 4 bases from J; bases unmatched to any gene: 13. From germline, CDR1 is MDHEN and CDR2 SYDVKM. There are 15 residues in the CDR3. This CDR3 is CASGSPGGAPYEQYF. Written as DNA, the CDR3 is TGTGCCAGCGGATCACCAGGGGGCGCACCTTACGAGCAGTACTTC. The complete variable domain, with remaining parts taken from reference TRBV28 and TRBJ2-7, reads DVKVTQSSRYLVKRTGEKVFLECVQDMDHENMFWYRQDPGLGLRLIYFSYDVKMKEKGDIPEGYSVSREKKERFSLILESASTNQTSMYLCASGSPGGAPYEQYFGPGTRLTVT.

This rearrangement joins TRBV7-3 to TRBJ2-3, with D possibly TRBD2 on 5 matching bases. The ends were cut back, 4 bases at V and 8 bases at J, with 22 bases in the middle. The CDR3 length is 16 residues. Germline V gene data show CDR1 as SGHTA and CDR2 as FQGTGA. The CDR3 DNA reads as TGTGCCAGCAGCTCCCACGGGGTGAGCTACCCGGGTACGCAGTATTTT. Protein sequence: CASSSHGVSYPGTQYF.

This chain joins TRBV28 and TRBJ2-7; D perhaps matches TRBD1 (6 bases). V was pared by 5 bases and J by 3 bases, with 14 bases between. The CDR3 consists of 14 residues. Per the germline V gene, CDR1 is MDHEN and CDR2 is SYDVKM. The CDR3 region has the DNA TGTGCCAGCAGTACCCGCACAGGGCTCTACGAGCAGTACTTC. It encodes CASSTRTGLYEQYF.

The chain combines TRBV3-1 (or the pseudogene TRBV3-2) with TRBJ1-5; TRBD1 matches at 9 bases. J gave up 0 bases and V 8 bases, and 8 bases lay outside the gene matches. The CDR3 consists of 16 residues. The germline V gene has CDR1 LGHDT and CDR2 YNNKEL (reference sequence). DNA of the CDR3: TGTGCCAGCGGGCATGGGACAGGGACTAGCAATCAGCCCCAGCATTTT. This codes for CASGHGTGTSNQPQHF.

The chain carries TRBV7-2 and TRBJ1-5, with a tentative D call TRBD1 (6 bases). The CDR3 totals 13 residues. V dropped 2 bases and J dropped 5 bases, with 7 bases sitting between them. The germline V gene has CDR1 SGHTA and CDR2 FQGNSA. CDR3 nucleotides: TGTGCCAGCAGCTTACAGGGGCATCAGCCCCAGCATTTT. It translates to CASSLQGHQPQHF.

The genes are TRBV5-1 and TRBJ2-7; a weak D match, TRBD2 (7 bases). V lost 1 base to trimming and J lost 3 bases, with 11 bases between them. CDR3 length equals 14 residues. Germline-derived CDR1 and CDR2 are SGHRS and YFSETQ. In DNA, the CDR3 is TGCGCCAGCAGCTTGCAGGGAGGGGGCTACGAGCAGTACTTC. Its protein is CASSLQGGGYEQYF.

The V call is TRBV30, the J call TRBJ2-5; the D gene is possibly TRBD2 (6 bases). Trimming removed 4 bases at V and 2 bases at J, with 23 bases between. The CDR3 consists of 17 residues. Germline CDR1 is GTSNPN and CDR2 is SVGIG (reference sequence). The CDR3 sequence: CAWTPNRGRGTQETQYF. CDR3 bases: TGTGCCTGGACACCCAATAGGGGACGAGGGACTCAAGAGACCCAGTACTTC. Filled out from reference TRBV30 and TRBJ2-5, the complete variable domain reads SQTIHQWPATLVQPVGSPLSLECTVEGTSNPNLYWYRQAAGRGLQLLFYSVGIGQISSEVPQNLSASRPQDRQFILSSKKLLLSDSGFYLCAWTPNRGRGTQETQYFGPGTRLLVL.

In this sample, this clone turned up a few times. The V gene is TRBV4-1, the J gene TRBJ1-5; no reliable D call. Trimming cost V 0 bases and J 6 bases, with 6 bases left between them. CDR1 and CDR2 from the germline V gene are MGHRA and YSYEKL. The CDR3 is 13 amino acids. The CDR3 loop is CASSQDPTQPQHF. The CDR3 bases are TGCGCCAGCAGCCAAGATCCTACTCAGCCCCAGCATTTT.

The chain is built from TRBV29-1 and TRBJ2-1, with 7 bases lining up with TRBD1. CDR1 and CDR2 (germline): SQVTM, ANQGSEA. Trimming took 7 bases from V and 2 from J; bases not matched to a gene: 11. CDR3 length: 15 amino acids. CDR3 sequence reads: CSGNDRVGAYNEQFF. CDR3 in DNA: TGCAGCGGAAATGACAGGGTTGGGGCCTACAATGAGCAGTTCTTC.

The chain carries TRBV27 and TRBJ2-1; 13 nucleotides align to TRBD2. CDR3 length equals 15 residues. Germline CDR1 is MNHEY and CDR2 is SMNVEV (reference sequence). Trimming removed 7 bases from V and 8 bases from J; junction bases left unmatched: 8. CDR3 nucleotide sequence: TGTGCCAGCAACCTACTAGCGGGAGGGCCATATGAGCAGTTCTTC. This gives the protein CASNLLAGGPYEQFF.

J is TRBJ1-5 and V is TRBV19; TRBD1 agrees at 10 bases. Germline trimming cut 0 bases from V and 6 bases from J; bases unmatched to any gene: 5. Looked up from germline, CDR1 is LNHDA and CDR2 is SQIVND (reference sequence). CDR3 length: 16 residues. In DNA, the CDR3 is TGTGCCAGTAGTATAGATCGACAGGGGGCGTTTCAGCCCCAGCATTTT. As protein: CASSIDRQGAFQPQHF.

The chain carries TRBV7-9 and TRBJ2-7; 7 nucleotides match TRBD2. The germline V gene has CDR1 SEHNR and CDR2 FQNEAQ (reference sequence). Trimming removed 0 bases from V and 2 bases from J; junction bases left unmatched: 7. This CDR3 comprises 16 residues. CDR3 sequence (DNA): TGTGCCAGCAGCTTAGCCGTCGGCGGGAGACCCTACGAGCAGTACTTC. Translated: CASSLAVGGRPYEQYF.